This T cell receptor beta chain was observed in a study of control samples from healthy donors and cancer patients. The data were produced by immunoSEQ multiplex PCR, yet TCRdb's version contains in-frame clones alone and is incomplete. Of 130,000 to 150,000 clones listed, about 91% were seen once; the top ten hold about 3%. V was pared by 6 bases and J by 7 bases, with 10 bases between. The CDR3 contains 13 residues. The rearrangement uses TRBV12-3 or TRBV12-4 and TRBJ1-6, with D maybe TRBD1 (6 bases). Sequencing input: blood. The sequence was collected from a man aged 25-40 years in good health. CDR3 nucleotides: TGTGCCAGCAGGCTCGGGGGCAATTCACCCCTCCACTTT. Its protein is CASRLGGNSPLHF.